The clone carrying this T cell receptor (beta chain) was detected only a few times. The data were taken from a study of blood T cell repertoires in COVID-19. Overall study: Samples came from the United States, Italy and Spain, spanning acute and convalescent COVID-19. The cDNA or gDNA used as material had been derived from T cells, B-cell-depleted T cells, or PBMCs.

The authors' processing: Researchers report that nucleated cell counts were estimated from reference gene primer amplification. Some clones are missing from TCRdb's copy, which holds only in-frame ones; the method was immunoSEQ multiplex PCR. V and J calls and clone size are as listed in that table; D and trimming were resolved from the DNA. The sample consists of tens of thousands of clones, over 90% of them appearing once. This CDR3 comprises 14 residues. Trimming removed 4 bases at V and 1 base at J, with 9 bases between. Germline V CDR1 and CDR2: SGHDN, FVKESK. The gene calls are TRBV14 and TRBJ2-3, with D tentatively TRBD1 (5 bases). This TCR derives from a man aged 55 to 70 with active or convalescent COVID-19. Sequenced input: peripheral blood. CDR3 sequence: CASSPQTGTDTQYF. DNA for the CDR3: TGTGCCAGCAGCCCTCAGACAGGCACAGATACGCAGTATTTT. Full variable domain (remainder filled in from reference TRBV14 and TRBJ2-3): EAGVTQFPSHSVIEKGQTVTLRCDPISGHDNLYWYRRVMGKEIKFLLHFVKESKQDESGMPNNRFLAERTGGTYSTLKVQPAELEDSGVYFCASSPQTGTDTQYFGPGTRLTVL.